This T cell receptor beta chain was sequenced for a study of cytomegalovirus exposure and HLA in healthy donors. Germline V gene sequence: CDR1 LGHNA, CDR2 YSLEER. This CDR3 has 16 residues. V shed 0 bases, J shed 3 bases, and the junction held 7 bases outside the gene matches. A multiplex PCR was run with 60 Vbeta primers and 13 Jbeta primers. Generated by immunoSEQ multiplex PCR, the TCRdb table keeps only in-frame clones and is missing some. This table holds some 150,000 clones. The specimen was PBMCs. The TCR comes from a man aged 35 to 55 in good health and CMV-seronegative. V is TRBV4-3 and J is TRBJ1-2; TRBD1 matches 7 bases. The CDR3 coding sequence is TGCGCCAGCAGCCAAGATCGTCGACAGGGATACTATGGCTACACCTTC. This translates into CASSQDRRQGYYGYTF.